This T cell receptor beta chain was identified in a study of blood T cells in healthy people across ages (dated by TCRdb to about 2015). With regard to the full study: In model experiments, template switching captured about one uniquely barcoded TCR beta cDNA molecule for every two T cells. To track age-related changes in TCR beta repertoire diversity, the study relied on deep sequencing normalized with unique cDNA molecular identifiers. Four age groups were formed from the donors: young (average about 17 years), middle-aged (just under 40), aged (about 68) and long-lived (more than 75). The study analyzed two additional independent replicas of 1 million unique cDNA reads from the same blood draw for two donors, one aged 18 to 30 and one aged 80 or older. Results the study describes overall, beyond this receptor: Estimates of total diversity based on one million sequenced T cells were regarded as lower bounds and as underestimates. As age increased, observed TCR beta diversity per million T cells dropped in a roughly linear way, and a significant reduction was already evident by age 40. There was a strong correlation between observed TCR beta diversity and the percentage of naive T cells measured by flow cytometry. Compared with the aged group, the long-lived group had more naive CD4+ T cells, fewer expanded clones and increased TCR diversity, suggesting age selection. Conclusive comparison of naive and antigen-experienced compartments was prevented by the profiling of bulk unsorted PBMCs. Because donor CMV infection status was unknown, age-related changes in expanded clonotypes were potentially confounded.

Systemically healthy Caucasian individuals from Russia, 35 to 50 in total and aged about 6 to 90 years, were included as donors. Approximately 9.7 milliliters of peripheral blood were drawn from each donor into EDTA-treated Vacutainer tubes. Ficoll-Paque density-gradient centrifugation was used to isolate PBMCs, with at least 6.5 million per sample. Total RNA was extracted from PBMCs with Trizol reagent, with at least 5.5 micrograms obtained per sample. For every donor, flow cytometry on a PBMC aliquot measured the percentage of naive CD45RAhigh/CD27high T cells. Only a few counts were recorded for this clonotype. Which antigen it targets is not known. No per-base quality is available; no much larger clone lies one base away. Between the V and J ends, shortened by 4 bases and 2 bases respectively, the junction contains 12 bases. The CDR3 runs 15 amino acids, cysteine and phenylalanine included. The DNA shown is the 45-base CDR3, in frame from base 1. From a lookup of the germline V gene, CDR1 and CDR2 are SGHRS and YFSETQ.

Receptor libraries were prepared by 5' RACE. The instrument was an Illumina HiSeq 2500. A second roughly 6 to 11 cycle PCR used a sample-barcoded 5' primer and a J-beta primer mix. A template-switch 5' adaptor carrying 12 random nucleotides introduced a unique molecular identifier onto each TCR beta cDNA molecule. Each sample yielded at least 2.5 million CDR3-containing paired-end reads. The Mint cDNA synthesis kit, primed by a TRBC-specific oligonucleotide, was used to synthesize first-strand cDNA from all RNA. Following uracil-DNA glycosylase treatment, a first 18-cycle PCR with universal primers M1SS and BC2_uni_R was performed on all cDNA. Under the source paper's analysis protocol: For normalization, 1 million high-quality reads were randomly selected from each sample, with every read carrying a distinct molecular identifier. Reads sharing molecular identifiers were discarded rather than binned into consensus sequences. MiTCR, with a Q25 quality threshold and the strictest error-elimination algorithm, was used for CDR3 identification, clonotype clustering and error correction. A nonparametric unseen species model with Euler transformation was used to estimate lower-bound total TCR beta diversity. The public reads were reanalyzed by TCRdb: fastp trimming at Q25, MiXCR alignment, in-frame beta chains only. Each CDR3 protein gets just one entry, which takes the most common genes and DNA from the rows behind it. It is TCRdb's table, rather than the study itself, that gives the V and J calls and clone size. The sample table records approximately 780,000 distinct CDR3 sequences; more than 25% of these occur just once. The ten biggest clones cover over 2.5% of the sample.

This sample also appeared in a second study, on T cells of mothers and their children. Looking at the second paper: The donors were nine systemically healthy Caucasian individuals, made up of three mothers and their six children. cDNA synthesis consumed the entire amount of extracted RNA, loaded at around 1.5 ug RNA in each 15 ul reaction. In the second PCR, sample barcodes and 2-4 random nucleotides were introduced via the M1S primer. Each mother yielded over 9 million TCR beta CDR3 reads and each child 3 million or so reads. TCR recombination output is similarly shaped by thymic selection in related and unrelated pairs, with a minor effect exerted by inherited differences. Normalized repertoire overlap in related mother-child pairs was always slightly higher than in unrelated mother-child pairs, but the difference was never significant. With a sensitivity of about 100 clones per million clonotypes, no persistent microchimeric T cell clones were detected. The study used deep NGS to compare TCR beta repertoires of mothers and children, seeking features distinguishing related mother-child pairs from unrelated individuals. On average, the children were around 11 +/- 4 years old, while the mothers were about 40 +/- 4 years old. After adapters were ligated using NEBNext reagents, the libraries underwent 100+100 nt paired-end sequencing on an Illumina HiSeq 2000. To prevent cross-contamination, the mother and child libraries were prepared one month apart and sequenced in separate runs. Between roughly 450,000 and 2,200,000 distinct TCR beta clonotypes were identified per donor. Naive TCR beta clonotypes were estimated from low-frequency clonotypes matched to each donor's FACS-determined naive share, without sorting.

The sample was blood. Recombination linked TRBV5-1 to TRBJ1-4, with the D gene too uncertain to name. This receptor was obtained from a boy between 5 and 17 years old in good health. The bases are TGCGCCAGCAGCCTACCCGCCGGCACTAATGAAAAACTGTTTTTT. Its translation reads: CASSLPAGTNEKLFF.